This record concerns one TCR beta chain sequence. The antigen is unknown. The sample is drawn from a study of regulatory T cells in long-lasting Graves disease. The CDR3 is 13 residues long. CDR1 and CDR2 from the germline V gene are DFQATT and SNEGSKA (reference sequence). Germline trimming cut 5 bases from V and 6 bases from J; bases unmatched to any gene: 7. Stated time point: persistent/refractory GD, antithyroid drugs over 5 years with positive TRAb. Extracted RNA from PBMCs served as the source of the TCR library. Study-level results: In persistent patients, shared public clonotypes (more than 2,500) outnumbered those in new patients (roughly 1,000). Newly diagnosed disease favored TRBV20-1 and TRBJ2-1 over persistent disease.

Through Arm-PCR of CDR3 regions and iRepertoire HTBI primers, TCR beta libraries were built. Via MiXCR, TCRdb re-called the multiplex PCR reads, giving one row per CDR3 protein. The sample includes hundreds of thousands of distinct CDR3 sequences, roughly 20% seen only once; the top ten take about 7.8%. The chain joins TRBV20-1 to TRBJ2-1; 7 positions agree with TRBD2. The receptor was derived from a female donor with Graves disease. This sample comprised peripheral blood mononuclear cells (PBMCs), obtained when the disease was refractory, from a patient treated with antithyroid drugs. CDR3 loop: CSAAGTTINEQFF. The DNA of the CDR3 is TGCAGTGCTGCCGGGACTACCATCAATGAGCAGTTCTTC.